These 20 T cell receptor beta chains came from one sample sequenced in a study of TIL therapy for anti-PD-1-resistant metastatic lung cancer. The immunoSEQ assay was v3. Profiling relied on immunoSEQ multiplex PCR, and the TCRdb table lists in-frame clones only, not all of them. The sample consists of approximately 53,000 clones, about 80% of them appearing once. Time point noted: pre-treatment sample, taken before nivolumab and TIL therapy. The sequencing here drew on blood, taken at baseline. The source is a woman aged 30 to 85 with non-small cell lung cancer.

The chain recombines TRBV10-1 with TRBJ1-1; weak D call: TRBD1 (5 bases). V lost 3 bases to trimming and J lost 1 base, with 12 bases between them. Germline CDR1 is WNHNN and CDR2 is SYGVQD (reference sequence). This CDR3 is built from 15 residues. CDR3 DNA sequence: TGCGCCAGCAGTGAAAGTCGGGGGAGGAACACTGAAGCTTTCTTT. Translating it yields CASSESRGRNTEAFF.

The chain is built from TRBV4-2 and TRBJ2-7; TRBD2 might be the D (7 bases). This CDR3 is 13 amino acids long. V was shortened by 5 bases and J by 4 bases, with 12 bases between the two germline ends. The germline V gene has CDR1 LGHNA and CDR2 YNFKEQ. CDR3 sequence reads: CASSSRGGYEQYF. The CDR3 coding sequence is TGTGCCAGCAGCTCTAGGGGGGGTTACGAGCAGTACTTC.

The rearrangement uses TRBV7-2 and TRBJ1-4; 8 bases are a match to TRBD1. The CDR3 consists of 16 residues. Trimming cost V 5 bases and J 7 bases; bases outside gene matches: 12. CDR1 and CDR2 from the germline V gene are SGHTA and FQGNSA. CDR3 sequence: CASSIQGTGGGEKLFF. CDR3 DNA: TGTGCCAGCAGCATACAAGGCACAGGGGGGGGTGAAAAACTGTTTTTT.

The CDR3 spells CASSEGLDYGYTF. DNA of the CDR3: TGTGCCAGCAGTGAGGGTCTGGACTATGGCTACACCTTC. V usage is TRBV6-7 and J usage is TRBJ1-2; D is undetermined. TRBV6-7 is an ORF, and what it does is uncertain. With 5 bases removed from V and 3 bases from J, the gap between germline ends came to 10 bases. The CDR3 totals 13 residues.

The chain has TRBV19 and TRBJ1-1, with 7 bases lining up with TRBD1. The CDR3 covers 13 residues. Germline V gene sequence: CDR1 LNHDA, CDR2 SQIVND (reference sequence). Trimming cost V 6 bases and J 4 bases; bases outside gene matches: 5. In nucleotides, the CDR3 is TGTGCCAGTAGCAAACAGGGGTTCACTGAAGCTTTCTTT. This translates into CASSKQGFTEAFF.

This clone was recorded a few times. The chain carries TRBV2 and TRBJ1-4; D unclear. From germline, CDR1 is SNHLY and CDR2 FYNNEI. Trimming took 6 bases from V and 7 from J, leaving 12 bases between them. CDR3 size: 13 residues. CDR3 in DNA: TGTGCCAGCAGGGGATCCGACGGTGAAAAACTGTTTTTT. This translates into CASRGSDGEKLFF.

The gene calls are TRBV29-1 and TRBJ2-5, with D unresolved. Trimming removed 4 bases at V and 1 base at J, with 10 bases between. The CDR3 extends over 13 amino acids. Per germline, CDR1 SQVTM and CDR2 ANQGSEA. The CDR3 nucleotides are TGCAGCGTTGGAAGGCTAGGCCAAGAGACCCAGTACTTC. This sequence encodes CSVGRLGQETQYF.

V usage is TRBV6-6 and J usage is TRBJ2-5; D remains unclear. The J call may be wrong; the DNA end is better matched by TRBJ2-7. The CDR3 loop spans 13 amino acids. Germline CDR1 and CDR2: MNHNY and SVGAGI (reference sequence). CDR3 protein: CASSYPRAYEQYF. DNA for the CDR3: TGTGCCAGCAGTTACCCCCGGGCCTACGAGCAGTACTTC.

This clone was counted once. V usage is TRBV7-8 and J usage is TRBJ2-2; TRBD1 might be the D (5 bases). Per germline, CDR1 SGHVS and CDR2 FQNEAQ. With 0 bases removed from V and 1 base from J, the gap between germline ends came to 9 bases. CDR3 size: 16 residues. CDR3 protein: CASSLAPQGNTGELFF. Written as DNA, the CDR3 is TGTGCCAGCAGCTTAGCGCCTCAGGGGAACACCGGGGAGCTGTTTTTT.

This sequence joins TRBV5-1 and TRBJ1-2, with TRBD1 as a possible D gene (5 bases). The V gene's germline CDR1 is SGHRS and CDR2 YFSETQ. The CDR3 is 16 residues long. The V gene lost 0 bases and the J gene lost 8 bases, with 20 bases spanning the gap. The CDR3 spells CASSLGGAGFAIGYTF. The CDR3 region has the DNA TGCGCCAGCAGCTTGGGCGGGGCTGGGTTCGCCATCGGCTACACCTTC.

CDR3: CAWSVTGSNNSPLHF. For the CDR3, the DNA is TGTGCCTGGAGTGTAACGGGCAGTAACAATTCACCCCTCCACTTT. The V and J genes are TRBV30 and TRBJ1-6; D call uncertain. V shed 0 bases and J shed 7 bases, with 13 bases lying between them. The CDR3 is made up of 15 amino acids. Per the germline V gene, CDR1 is GTSNPN and CDR2 is SVGIG (reference sequence).

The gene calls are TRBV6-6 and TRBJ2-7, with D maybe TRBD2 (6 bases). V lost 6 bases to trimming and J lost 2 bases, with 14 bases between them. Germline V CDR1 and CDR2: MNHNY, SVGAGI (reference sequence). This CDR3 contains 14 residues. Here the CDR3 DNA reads TGTGCCAGCAGCGGAGCGGGCGCGACCTACGAGCAGTACTTC. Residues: CASSGAGATYEQYF.

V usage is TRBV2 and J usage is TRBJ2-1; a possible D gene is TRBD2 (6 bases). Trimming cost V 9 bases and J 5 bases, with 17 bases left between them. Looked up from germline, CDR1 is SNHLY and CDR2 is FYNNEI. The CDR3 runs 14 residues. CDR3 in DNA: TGTGCCAGTAGCGGACCCCCCCTGGACAATGAGCAGTTCTTC. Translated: CASSGPPLDNEQFF.

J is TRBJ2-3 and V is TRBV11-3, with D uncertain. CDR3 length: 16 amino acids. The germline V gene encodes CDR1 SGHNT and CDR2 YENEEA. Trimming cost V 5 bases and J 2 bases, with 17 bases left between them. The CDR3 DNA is TGTGCCAGCAGCCCGCCTGACGCCTCGCACACAGATACGCAGTATTTT. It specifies CASSPPDASHTDTQYF.

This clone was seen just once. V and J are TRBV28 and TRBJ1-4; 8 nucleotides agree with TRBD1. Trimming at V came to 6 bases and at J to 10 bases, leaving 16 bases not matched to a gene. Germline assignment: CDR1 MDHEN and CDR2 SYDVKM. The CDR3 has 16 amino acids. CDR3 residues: CASSPPSAGGTGKLFF. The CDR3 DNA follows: TGTGCCAGCAGCCCCCCCAGCGCAGGGGGCACGGGAAAACTGTTTTTT.

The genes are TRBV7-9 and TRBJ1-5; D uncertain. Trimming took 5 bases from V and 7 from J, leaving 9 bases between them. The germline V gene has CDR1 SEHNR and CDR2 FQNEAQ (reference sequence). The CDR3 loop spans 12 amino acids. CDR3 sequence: CASSRLWQPQHF. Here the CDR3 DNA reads TGTGCCAGCAGCCGACTGTGGCAGCCCCAGCATTTT.

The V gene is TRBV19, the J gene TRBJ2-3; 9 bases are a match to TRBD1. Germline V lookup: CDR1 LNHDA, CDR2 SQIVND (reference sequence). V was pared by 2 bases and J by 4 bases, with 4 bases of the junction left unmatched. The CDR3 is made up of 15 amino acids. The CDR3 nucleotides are TGTGCCAGTAGTATATGGACAGGGGCTGCAGATACGCAGTATTTT. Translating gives CASSIWTGAADTQYF. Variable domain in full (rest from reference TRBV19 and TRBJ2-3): DGGITQSPKYLFRKEGQNVTLSCEQNLNHDAMYWYRQDPGQGLRLIYYSQIVNDFQKGDIAEGYSVSREKKESFPLTVTSAQKNPTAFYLCASSIWTGAADTQYFGPGTRLTVL.

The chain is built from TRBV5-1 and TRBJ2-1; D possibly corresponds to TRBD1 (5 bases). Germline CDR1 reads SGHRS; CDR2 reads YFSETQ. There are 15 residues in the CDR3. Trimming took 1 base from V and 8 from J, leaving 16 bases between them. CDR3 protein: CASSLQGVLGDEQFF. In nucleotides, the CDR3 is TGCGCCAGCAGCTTGCAAGGGGTCCTTGGGGATGAGCAGTTCTTC.

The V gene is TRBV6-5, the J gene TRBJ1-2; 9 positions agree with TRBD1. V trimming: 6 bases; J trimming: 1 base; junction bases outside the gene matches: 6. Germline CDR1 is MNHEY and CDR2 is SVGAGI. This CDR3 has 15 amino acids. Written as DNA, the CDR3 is TGTGCCAGCAGAATGGACAGGGGAAATAACTATGGCTACACCTTC. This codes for CASRMDRGNNYGYTF.

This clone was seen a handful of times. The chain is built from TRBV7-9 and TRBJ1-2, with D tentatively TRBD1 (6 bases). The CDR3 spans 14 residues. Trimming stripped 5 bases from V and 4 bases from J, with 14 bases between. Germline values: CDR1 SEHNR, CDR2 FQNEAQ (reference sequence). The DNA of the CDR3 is TGTGCCAGCAGCGATACAGGGAAGAGCTATGGCTACACCTTC. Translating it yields CASSDTGKSYGYTF. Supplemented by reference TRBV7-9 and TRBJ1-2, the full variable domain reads DTGVSQNPRHKITKRGQNVTFRCDPISEHNRLYWYRQTLGQGPEFLTYFQNEAQLEKSRLLSDRFSAERPKGSFSTLEIQRTEQGDSAMYLCASSDTGKSYGYTFGSGTRLTVV.